The 30 T cell receptor beta chains below all came from one sample that was sequenced in a study of blood T cells in healthy people across ages. Together with a sample-barcoded 5' primer, a J-beta primer mix was included in a second PCR lasting about 7 to 11 cycles. Using its own MiXCR run on the 5' RACE reads, TCRdb lists one record per CDR3 protein. The repertoire holds hundreds of thousands of distinct CDR3 sequences, with about 27% as singletons. The same sample was also used in a study of T cells of mothers and their children.

Material: blood. The receptors derive from a boy younger than 10 in good health.

In this sample, this clonotype turned up many times. The V and J genes are TRBV20-1 and TRBJ2-5; 9 nucleotides match TRBD1. The CDR3 has 18 amino acids. Germline CDR1 DFQATT, CDR2 SNEGSKA (reference sequence). Germline trimming cut 4 bases from V and 1 base from J; bases unmatched to any gene: 16. CDR3 in amino acids: CSAKTMAGQGTLQETQYF. In DNA, the CDR3 is TGCAGTGCTAAAACGATGGCCGGACAGGGGACCCTCCAAGAGACCCAGTACTTC.

The V and J genes are TRBV28 and TRBJ1-5; D remains ambiguous. The germline V and J ends were trimmed by 5 bases and 0 bases, with 11 bases remaining between them. CDR3 size: 15 residues. Per the germline V gene, CDR1 is MDHEN and CDR2 is SYDVKM. In nucleotides, the CDR3 is TGTGCCAGCAGTCCCGTCTCGTATAGCAATCAGCCCCAGCATTTT. Protein: CASSPVSYSNQPQHF.

The J gene is TRBJ2-1, the V gene TRBV7-8; weak D call: TRBD1 (5 bases). CDR1 is SGHVS, CDR2 FQNEAQ, per germline. V was pared by 1 base and J by 4 bases, with 11 bases between. This CDR3 contains 15 residues. CDR3 in DNA: TGTGCCAGCAGCTTAGTCCCTGACAGTTACAATGAGCAGTTCTTC. It translates to CASSLVPDSYNEQFF.

This clonotype was counted between two and nine times. V and J are TRBV10-3 and TRBJ2-3, with unresolved D. The V gene lost 10 bases and the J gene lost 5 bases, with 19 bases spanning the gap. Per germline, CDR1 ENHRY and CDR2 SYGVKD. This CDR3 has 14 amino acids. DNA for the CDR3: TGTGCCACTACGGACGTATCCCCCCAAGATACGCAGTATTTT. This codes for CATTDVSPQDTQYF.

The rearrangement uses TRBV25-1 and TRBJ1-1; D is undetermined. Per the germline V gene, CDR1 is MGHDK and CDR2 is SYGVNS. The CDR3 is made up of 13 amino acids. V lost 6 bases to trimming and J lost 1 base, with 9 bases between them. CDR3 protein: CASRDSRNTEAFF. In nucleotides, the CDR3 is TGTGCCAGCAGGGACTCTCGGAACACTGAAGCTTTCTTT.

This chain joins TRBV3-1 and TRBJ1-6, with D unclear. The V end was cut by 1 base, the J end by 7 bases, with 11 bases between. Germline V gene data show CDR1 as LGHDT and CDR2 as YNNKEL (reference sequence). CDR3 size: 15 residues. The CDR3 protein is CASSQGPIGNSPLHF. The CDR3 nucleotides are TGTGCCAGCAGCCAAGGTCCCATCGGAAATTCACCCCTCCACTTT.

The sample holds one count of this clonotype. This chain connects TRBV5-5 to TRBJ2-1; 13 nucleotides match TRBD2. Germline CDR1 and CDR2: SGHKS and YYEKEE (reference sequence). The CDR3 has 15 amino acids. Trimming at V came to 4 bases and at J to 6 bases, leaving 4 bases not matched to a gene. DNA for the CDR3: TGTGCCAGCAGCGTGACTAGCGGGGGGTCCAATGAGCAGTTCTTC. This encodes CASSVTSGGSNEQFF.

This clonotype occurred once. The chain recombines TRBV29-1 with TRBJ1-4; 10 bases are shared with TRBD1. This CDR3 region has 13 residues. The germline gives CDR1 SQVTM, CDR2 ANQGSEA. V shed 6 bases and J 8 bases; nucleotides not matched to a gene: 6. The CDR3 reads CSVQDRGEEKLFF. The DNA of the CDR3 is TGCAGCGTACAGGACAGGGGGGAAGAAAAACTGTTTTTT.

This clonotype appeared a few times. Relative to the germline gene, one junction end is altered; a read error may explain this. This rearrangement joins TRBV6-1 to TRBJ2-4; unclear D gene. The CDR3 covers 11 residues. From germline, CDR1 is MNHNS and CDR2 SASEGT. The CDR3 loop reads CVSKQESIQYF. The CDR3 DNA sequence: TGTGTCAGCAAGCAGGAAAGCATTCAGTACTTC.

The rearrangement links TRBV9 to TRBJ2-3; no clear D gene. V shed 0 bases and J shed 6 bases, with 17 bases lying between them. Germline V gene sequence: CDR1 SGDLS, CDR2 YYNGEE. This CDR3 contains 16 residues. The CDR3 is CASSVEASPPSDTQYF. The CDR3 bases are TGTGCCAGCAGCGTAGAGGCTAGTCCCCCTTCGGATACGCAGTATTTT.

The chain is built from TRBV27 and TRBJ1-2, with a tentative D call TRBD1 (5 bases). Germline CDR1 MNHEY, CDR2 SMNVEV (reference sequence). The CDR3 covers 13 residues. Trimming cost V 3 bases and J 4 bases, with 9 bases left between them. Written as DNA, the CDR3 is TGTGCCAGCAGTTTTGTGCAGGGCTATGGCTACACCTTC. Translation: CASSFVQGYGYTF.

This clonotype was counted a few times. This sequence joins TRBV29-1 and TRBJ1-1, with a possible D match to TRBD1 (5 bases). Germline lookup yields CDR1 SQVTM and CDR2 ANQGSEA. This CDR3 is 12 amino acids long. V was pared by 5 bases and J by 4 bases, with 11 bases between. CDR3 region: CSVLRGTTEAFF. The CDR3 DNA sequence: TGCAGCGTTTTGCGAGGGACCACTGAAGCTTTCTTT. Looking up the rest from reference TRBV29-1 and TRBJ1-1 gives the full variable domain: SAVISQKPSRDICQRGTSLTIQCQVDSQVTMMFWYRQQPGQSLTLIATANQGSEATYESGFVIDKFPISRPNLTFSTLTVSNMSPEDSSIYLCSVLRGTTEAFFGQGTRLTVV.

This clonotype appeared a few times. This rearrangement joins TRBV11-2 to TRBJ2-7; D ambiguous. This CDR3 has 14 amino acids. V dropped 0 bases and J dropped 0 bases, with 6 bases sitting between them. Germline CDR1 and CDR2: SGHAT and FQNNGV. The DNA for the CDR3 is TGTGCCAGCAGCTTAGATGAAGTCTCCTACGAGCAGTACTTC. It yields the protein CASSLDEVSYEQYF.

In its sample, this clonotype was seen once. The genes are TRBV7-6 and TRBJ2-5; either TRBD1 or TRBD2 may fit D (5 bases each). The better agreement between TRBJ2-7 and the DNA end casts doubt on the J call. This CDR3 has 13 amino acids. The V gene's germline CDR1 is SGHVS and CDR2 FNYEAQ. CDR3 in DNA: TGTGCCAGCAGCGGCCGCAGGGACGGCGAGCAGTACTTC. It codes for CASSGRRDGEQYF.

The gene calls are TRBV30 and TRBJ1-1; no clear D gene. The CDR3 sequence is 14 residues long. Trimming left V 0 bases short and J 5 bases short, with 13 bases between. Germline values: CDR1 GTSNPN, CDR2 SVGIG (reference sequence). CDR3 coding DNA: TGTGCCTGGAGTGTTGGCGCGGAGGGTACTGAAGCTTTCTTT. Its protein is CAWSVGAEGTEAFF.

This clonotype has at least ten counts. This sequence joins TRBV5-1 and TRBJ2-2; TRBD1 is a possible D gene (6 bases). V was cut by 2 bases and J by 8 bases, with 16 bases left in between. This CDR3 contains 15 residues. Per the germline V gene, CDR1 is SGHRS and CDR2 is YFSETQ. CDR3 sequence: CASSLGQSKGGELFF. The CDR3 DNA reads as TGCGCCAGCAGCTTAGGACAGAGTAAAGGAGGGGAGCTGTTTTTT.

This rearrangement joins TRBV4-2 to TRBJ2-1; perhaps D is TRBD1 or TRBD2 (6 bases each). The CDR3 loop spans 15 amino acids. The germline gives CDR1 LGHNA, CDR2 YNFKEQ. The germline V and J ends were trimmed by 4 bases and 5 bases, with 15 bases remaining between them. CDR3 nucleotide sequence: TGTGCCAGCAGCCCTTCCCCCGGGGGCAACAATGAGCAGTTCTTC. Translated: CASSPSPGGNNEQFF.

In DNA form, the CDR3 reads TGCAGTGCTAGCGGGTTCCGGGAGGGCCAAGAGACCCAGTACTTC. It is translated as CSASGFREGQETQYF. V is TRBV20-1 and J is TRBJ2-5; TRBD2 aligns across 8 bases. J was trimmed by 1 base and V by 3 bases; bases with no gene match: 7. CDR3 length: 15 amino acids. The V gene's germline CDR1 is DFQATT and CDR2 SNEGSKA (reference sequence).

In its sample, this clonotype was seen once. V is TRBV20-1 and J is TRBJ2-1; 8 bases align to TRBD2. This CDR3 contains 16 residues. Germline V CDR1 and CDR2: DFQATT, SNEGSKA (reference sequence). Germline trimming cut 3 bases from V and 2 bases from J; bases unmatched to any gene: 9. The CDR3 DNA reads as TGCAGTGCTAGGATTCTGAGCGGGGGACCCTACAATGAGCAGTTCTTC. Protein sequence: CSARILSGGPYNEQFF.

The chain has TRBV5-4 and TRBJ2-7; the match to TRBD2 covers 7 bases. The CDR3 spans 15 residues. Trimming cost V 0 bases and J 2 bases; bases outside gene matches: 5. CDR1 and CDR2 from the germline V gene are SGHNT and YYREEE (reference sequence). CDR3 amino acids: CASSLASGDPYEQYF. As DNA, the CDR3 is TGTGCCAGCAGCTTGGCGAGCGGGGACCCCTACGAGCAGTACTTC.

The chain carries TRBV10-3 and TRBJ1-1, with D hard to call. This CDR3 contains 15 residues. V was pared by 3 bases and J by 5 bases, with 16 bases between. The V gene's germline CDR1 is ENHRY and CDR2 SYGVKD. The CDR3 spells CAISDNPGSGTEAFF. The CDR3, as DNA: TGTGCCATCAGTGATAATCCGGGGTCCGGGACTGAAGCTTTCTTT.

There are many counts of this clonotype. The J gene is TRBJ2-5, the V gene TRBV6-5; D remains ambiguous. This CDR3 comprises 15 residues. V dropped 0 bases and J dropped 5 bases, with 13 bases sitting between them. In germline, CDR1 is MNHEY, CDR2 SVGAGI. The CDR3 region has the DNA TGTGCCAGCAGTTACTCGAGGACGGCTGGGGAGACCCAGTACTTC. Translating it yields CASSYSRTAGETQYF.

The gene calls are TRBV5-1 and TRBJ2-1, with TRBD1 identical over 7 bases. The CDR3 spans 17 residues. After removal of 0 bases from V and 0 bases from J, the junction contained 6 bases not matched to a gene. CDR1 and CDR2 from the germline V gene are SGHRS and YFSETQ. DNA for the CDR3: TGCGCCAGCAGCTTGGTTTCCGGGACAGTCTCCTACAATGAGCAGTTCTTC. It codes for CASSLVSGTVSYNEQFF.

In DNA form, the CDR3 reads TGTGCCAGCAGCTTAGTAGCGGGGAGCGACACACAACAAGAGACCCAGTACTTC. Amino acids: CASSLVAGSDTQQETQYF. V gene TRBV7-9 combines with J gene TRBJ2-5; TRBD2 agrees at 8 bases. V trimming: 1 base; J trimming: 2 bases; junction bases outside the gene matches: 12. The CDR3 is 18 residues long. In germline, CDR1 is SEHNR, CDR2 FQNEAQ (reference sequence).

In its sample, this clonotype was seen a few times. The chain carries TRBV29-1 and TRBJ2-7, with a weak D call TRBD1 (5 bases). Germline V gene data show CDR1 as SQVTM and CDR2 as ANQGSEA. The V and J ends lost 4 bases and 5 bases respectively, with 12 bases between them. The CDR3 covers 12 residues. CDR3 protein: CSVGQGMNEQYF. DNA of the CDR3: TGCAGCGTTGGTCAGGGAATGAACGAGCAGTACTTC.

The chain recombines TRBV29-1 with TRBJ2-4, with D maybe TRBD2 (5 bases). V gave up 0 bases and J gave up 6 bases, with 21 bases separating them. This CDR3 is 17 amino acids long. From germline, CDR1 is SQVTM and CDR2 ANQGSEA. The chain's CDR3 is CSVEDIGGGRVGNIQYF. The CDR3 DNA follows: TGCAGCGTTGAAGATATCGGAGGAGGAAGGGTCGGAAACATTCAGTACTTC.

This clonotype was seen a handful of times. One end of the junction does not line up with germline, which may come from a read error. This rearrangement joins TRBV7-2 to TRBJ2-7; 8 bases fit TRBD1. Germline CDR1 SGHTA, CDR2 FQGNSA. The CDR3 runs to 16 residues. The CDR3 reads CASSLVPRQGIDEQSF. For the CDR3, the DNA is TGTGCCAGCAGCTTAGTTCCCCGACAGGGGATAGACGAGCAGTCCTTC.

The rearrangement uses TRBV5-1 and TRBJ2-2; no clear D. Germline V lookup: CDR1 SGHRS, CDR2 YFSETQ. V lost 0 bases and J lost 4, with 7 bases in between. The CDR3 has 14 amino acids. The CDR3 sequence is CASSLATGTGELFF. In DNA form, the CDR3 reads TGCGCCAGCAGCTTGGCCACGGGCACCGGGGAGCTGTTTTTT.

V gene TRBV5-1 combines with J gene TRBJ1-2; 9 bases are shared with TRBD1. CDR1 and CDR2 (germline): SGHRS, YFSETQ. The CDR3 runs 13 residues. V was pared by 4 bases and J by 8 bases, with 6 bases of the junction left unmatched. CDR3 region: CASSVSGTGGYTF. CDR3 nucleotides: TGCGCCAGCAGCGTGTCCGGGACAGGGGGCTACACCTTC.

In its sample, this clonotype was seen many times. The chain links TRBV28 to TRBJ2-7, with TRBD1 identical over 8 bases. Germline values: CDR1 MDHEN, CDR2 SYDVKM. V trimming: 5 bases; J trimming: 3 bases; junction bases outside the gene matches: 3. The CDR3 is 13 residues long. CDR3 nucleotide sequence: TGTGCCAGCAGTCCCACAGGGGGCTACGAGCAGTACTTC. Residues: CASSPTGGYEQYF. Filled out from reference TRBV28 and TRBJ2-7, the complete variable domain reads DVKVTQSSRYLVKRTGEKVFLECVQDMDHENMFWYRQDPGLGLRLIYFSYDVKMKEKGDIPEGYSVSREKKERFSLILESASTNQTSMYLCASSPTGGYEQYFGPGTRLTVT.